The clone carrying this TCR beta chain was counted ten times or more. Its matching antigen is unknown. It was with a sample-barcoded 5' primer and a J-beta primer mix that a second PCR of roughly 7 to 12 cycles was run. TCRdb fed the 5' RACE reads into MiXCR, producing one record per CDR3 protein. The data hold hundreds of thousands of distinct CDR3 sequences, with over 40% observed a single time. This record comes from a study of blood T cells in healthy people across ages. Overall study findings and caveats: Versus aged donors, long-lived donors had higher diversity and more naive CD4+ cells.

V lost 4 bases, J lost 4 bases, and 10 bases lay in between. The CDR3 has 12 residues. Germline lookup yields CDR1 DFQATT and CDR2 SNEGSKA (reference sequence). The J gene is TRBJ1-2, the V gene TRBV20-1; D ambiguous. The TCR was taken from a woman aged 80 or older in good health. Sequencing used blood. The CDR3 bases are TGCAGTGCTATCCGCGACATCTATGGCTACACCTTC. Encoded protein: CSAIRDIYGYTF.